This TCR beta chain derives from a study of Ad26.COV2.S vaccination and SARS-CoV-2 variants. As for the study in general: The COV1001 Ad26.COV2.S trial arm included the donor. Each vaccinee took Ad26.COV2.S intramuscularly, once or twice 56 days apart.

Notes on this clone: Its antigen is currently unknown.

TCRdb keeps only in-frame clones here, not all; method: immunoSEQ multiplex PCR. The sample holds about half a million clones, about nine tenths seen once. Described treatment: some 20 received Ad26.COV2.S at low or high dose, single or two shots; roughly five received placebo; per-sample allocation not given. On day 63 after the first injection, vaccine and placebo recipients gave samples. An Ad26 vector expressing Wuhan-strain SARS-CoV-2 spike constituted the vaccine. The germline V and J ends were trimmed by 2 bases and 5 bases, with 7 bases remaining between them. CDR1 and CDR2 (germline): MNHEY, SMNVEV (reference sequence). CDR3 length: 13 residues. Study findings and constraints: People given the vaccine had a wider spike-specific TCR breadth than placebo recipients did.

Sequences were derived from peripheral blood, sampled in a trial of Ad26.COV2.S vaccine versus placebo. This sequence joins TRBV27 and TRBJ1-5; D is uncertain. The sequence was obtained from a person between 18 and 65 years old who received the Ad26.COV2.S COVID-19 vaccine or a placebo. In DNA, the CDR3 is TGTGCCAGCAGTTTAGTAGGAGATCAGCCCCAGCATTTT. It yields the protein CASSLVGDQPQHF.